The 2 T cell receptor beta chains below all came from one sample that was sequenced in a study of blood T cell repertoires in COVID-19. Method: immunoSEQ multiplex PCR; TCRdb's copy keeps in-frame clones and lacks some. The sample records 200,000 to 250,000 clones, about four fifths being singletons. The sample comprised peripheral blood. The receptors shown here come from a woman between 70 and 85 years old with acute or convalescent COVID-19.

The chain is built from TRBV27 and TRBJ2-7; TRBD1 is a possible D gene (5 bases). The germline gives CDR1 MNHEY, CDR2 SMNVEV (reference sequence). Trimming removed 2 bases at V and 4 bases at J, with 9 bases between. The CDR3 is 13 amino acids. Written as DNA, the CDR3 is TGTGCCAGCAGTTTAGGGGCAGAATACGAGCAGTACTTC. Residues: CASSLGAEYEQYF.

The chain couples TRBV3-1 (or the pseudogene TRBV3-2) to TRBJ2-7, with D possibly matching TRBD1 (5 bases). Germline CDR1 and CDR2: LGHDT and YNNKEL (reference sequence). V was shortened by 1 base and J by 2 bases, with 12 bases between the two germline ends. The length of the CDR3 is 15 residues. This CDR3 is CASSQGEDSTYEQYF. CDR3 bases: TGTGCCAGCAGCCAAGGAGAAGACAGTACCTACGAGCAGTACTTC.